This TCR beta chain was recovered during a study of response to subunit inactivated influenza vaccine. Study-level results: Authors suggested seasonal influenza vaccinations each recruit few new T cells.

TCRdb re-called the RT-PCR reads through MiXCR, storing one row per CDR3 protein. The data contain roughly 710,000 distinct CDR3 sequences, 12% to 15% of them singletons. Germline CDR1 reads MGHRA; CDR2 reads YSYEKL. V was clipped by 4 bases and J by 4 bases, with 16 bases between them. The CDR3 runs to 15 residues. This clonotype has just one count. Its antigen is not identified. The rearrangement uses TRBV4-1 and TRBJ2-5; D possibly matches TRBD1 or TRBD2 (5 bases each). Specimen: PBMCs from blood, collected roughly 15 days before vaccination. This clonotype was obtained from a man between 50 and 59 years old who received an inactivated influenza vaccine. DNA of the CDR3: TGCGCCAGCAGCCCGAACCAGGGAGACCGAGAGACCCAGTACTTC. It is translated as CASSPNQGDRETQYF.